The 30 T cell receptor beta chains given below trace back to one sample, sequenced in a study of type 1 regulatory T cells. In TCRdb, the reads were re-called with MiXCR into one record per CDR3 protein. This table has about 18,000 distinct CDR3 sequences, roughly 10% appearing once. The source material was CD4+ T cells, either the whole sample or a sorted fraction (not recorded which). These receptor sequences come from a human donor in good health.

This clonotype was counted many times. At one boundary the junction diverges from the germline segment, which might be a read error. The chain has TRBV7-9 and TRBJ1-5; 9 nucleotides match TRBD1. The CDR3 extends over 14 amino acids. In germline, CDR1 is SEHNR, CDR2 FQNEAQ (reference sequence). The CDR3, as DNA: TGTGCCAGCAGCCCTCTGGGGACAGGGAGCCCCCGGCATTTT. Translating gives CASSPLGTGSPRHF.

The CDR3 protein is CASSLPDIPGLAGVPTDTQYF. DNA of the CDR3: TGTGCCAGCAGCTTGCCGGACATACCGGGACTAGCGGGAGTTCCGACAGATACGCAGTATTTT. The chain combines TRBV5-4 with TRBJ2-3; 14 bases map to TRBD2. CDR1 and CDR2 from the germline V gene are SGHNT and YYREEE (reference sequence). The CDR3 consists of 21 residues. V lost 1 base, J lost 3 bases, and 16 bases stayed unmatched.

This clonotype has ten or more counts. The J gene is TRBJ2-1, the V gene TRBV5-1; 9 nucleotides match TRBD2. V trimming: 7 bases; J trimming: 7 bases; junction bases outside the gene matches: 18. Germline CDR1 and CDR2: SGHRS and YFSETQ. The length of the CDR3 is 17 residues. The CDR3 sequence: CASSICLAGGICNEQFF. As DNA, the CDR3 is TGCGCCAGCTCGATCTGCCTGGCGGGAGGGATTTGTAATGAGCAGTTCTTC.

This clonotype occurred many times. V is TRBV9 and J is TRBJ2-6; D is unclear. The CDR3 runs to 13 residues. V shed 3 bases and J shed 5 bases, with 6 bases lying between them. CDR1 SGDLS and CDR2 YYNGEE come from the germline V gene. The CDR3 sequence is CASSDHWANVLTF. Here the CDR3 DNA reads TGTGCCAGCAGCGACCACTGGGCCAACGTCCTGACTTTC.

At least ten counts were recorded for this clonotype. J is TRBJ1-6 and V is TRBV12-3 or TRBV12-4; D ambiguous. The germline V and J ends were trimmed by 3 bases and 0 bases, with 6 bases remaining between them. This CDR3 contains 15 residues. CDR3: CASSFGSSYNSPLHF. DNA of the CDR3: TGTGCCAGCAGTTTTGGAAGCTCCTATAATTCACCCCTCCACTTT.

This clonotype was seen repeatedly, ten times or more. V is TRBV5-1 and J is TRBJ2-5; 8 bases are a match to TRBD2. The CDR3 is 16 residues long. In germline, CDR1 is SGHRS, CDR2 YFSETQ. The trim removed 3 bases at V and 8 bases at J, leaving 15 bases unmatched. CDR3 in DNA: TGCGCCAGCAGCTGGAGCGGGAGCCTGGTATCAGGAACCCAGTACTTC. Protein: CASSWSGSLVSGTQYF.

This clonotype rates as medium-sized (0.01 to 0.1%). V and J are TRBV5-1 and TRBJ1-6; D not certain. V was clipped by 1 base and J by 8 bases, with 13 bases between them. The germline V gene has CDR1 SGHRS and CDR2 YFSETQ. The CDR3 contains 15 residues. DNA for the CDR3: TGCGCCAGCAGCTTGAACGGTAATCGGGATTCACCCCTCCACTTT. As protein: CASSLNGNRDSPLHF.

This sequence joins TRBV7-2 and TRBJ1-5, with 8 bases lining up with TRBD1. This CDR3 contains 15 residues. Losses at the gene ends were 4 bases for V and 7 bases for J; bases not matched to a gene: 9. Germline CDR1 and CDR2: SGHTA and FQGNSA. The CDR3 loop reads CASSSTGGTGQPQHF. CDR3 nucleotide sequence: TGTGCCAGCAGCTCCACAGGGGGAACGGGGCAGCCCCAGCATTTT.

The CDR3 is CASGKTGALNTDTQYF. CDR3 DNA: TGTGCCAGCGGGAAGACGGGGGCACTTAACACAGATACGCAGTATTTT. The chain uses TRBV25-1 and TRBJ2-3; the D gene could be TRBD1 or TRBD2 (6 bases each). Trimming left V 8 bases short and J 2 bases short, with 20 bases between. Germline loops: CDR1 MGHDK, CDR2 SYGVNS. The CDR3 has 16 residues.

This clonotype showed up many times. The junction departs from the called germline gene at one end, perhaps through a read error. The gene calls are TRBV7-7 and TRBJ2-2; D may be TRBD2 (7 bases). From germline, CDR1 is SSHAT and CDR2 FNYEAQ (reference sequence). The length of the CDR3 is 15 residues. The CDR3 sequence is CASSAGDTYTGELFF. The CDR3 region has the DNA TGTGCTAGCAGCGCGGGGGACACATACACCGGGGAGCTGTTTTTT.

The sample holds many counts of this clonotype. V is TRBV7-3 and J is TRBJ2-5; possible D gene TRBD2, 6 bases. The CDR3 covers 13 residues. From germline, CDR1 is SGHTA and CDR2 FQGTGA. Trimming pared 2 bases from V and 4 bases from J, leaving 8 bases between. The CDR3 region has the DNA TGTGCCAGCAGCTTAGAGGGAGGAGAGACCCAGTACTTC. It yields the protein CASSLEGGETQYF.

The chain employs TRBV20-1 and TRBJ2-2; 7 nucleotides agree with TRBD1. CDR1 and CDR2 from the germline V gene are DFQATT and SNEGSKA (reference sequence). Trimming removed 5 bases from V and 0 bases from J; junction bases left unmatched: 9. The CDR3 spans 16 residues. CDR3 in amino acids: CSARKDRAANTGELFF. The DNA for the CDR3 is TGCAGTGCTCGTAAAGACAGGGCTGCGAACACCGGGGAGCTGTTTTTT.

This clonotype was detected ten times or more. This chain joins TRBV9 and TRBJ2-7; 9 bases fit TRBD1. The germline CDR1 and CDR2 sequences are SGDLS and YYNGEE. V lost 4 bases and J lost 6; bases outside the gene matches: 8. This CDR3 spans 14 amino acids. In DNA, the CDR3 is TGTGCCAGCAGCTTCCGGGACAGGGTTAGCGAGCAGTACTTC. Protein: CASSFRDRVSEQYF.

The chain employs TRBV20-1 and TRBJ1-6; a weak D match, TRBD1 (5 bases). Germline V CDR1 and CDR2: DFQATT, SNEGSKA (reference sequence). This CDR3 is built from 17 residues. V dropped 0 bases and J dropped 6 bases, with 18 bases sitting between them. In DNA form, the CDR3 reads TGCAGTGCTAGAGATTCCTTTTGGCAGGGAAGTAATTCACCCCTCCACTTT. Protein sequence: CSARDSFWQGSNSPLHF.

This clonotype was observed a few times. The chain has TRBV6-6 and TRBJ2-7, with D uncertain. CDR1 MNHNY and CDR2 SVGAGI come from the germline V gene (reference sequence). Deletions cut 0 bases from V and 6 bases from J, with 3 bases between. The CDR3 runs 11 residues. The CDR3 loop is CASSYSLEQYF. The CDR3 DNA is TGTGCCAGCAGTTACTCACTCGAGCAGTACTTC.

The CDR3 region has the DNA TGTGCCAGCAGCTTGCAAGTTAGCGGCTACGAGCAGTACTTC. It encodes CASSLQVSGYEQYF. J is TRBJ2-7 and V is TRBV5-5, with D perhaps matching TRBD2 (6 bases). V was shortened by 1 base and J by 3 bases, with 11 bases between the two germline ends. The CDR3 runs to 14 residues. The germline V gene has CDR1 SGHKS and CDR2 YYEKEE (reference sequence). Complete variable domain (other parts from reference TRBV5-5 and TRBJ2-7): DAGVTQSPTHLIKTRGQQVTLRCSPISGHKSVSWYQQVLGQGPQFIFQYYEKEERGRGNFPDRFSARQFPNYSSELNVNALLLGDSALYLCASSLQVSGYEQYFGPGTRLTVT.

The V call is TRBV4-2, the J call TRBJ2-1, with 8 bases fitting TRBD2. Germline V gene lookup returns CDR1 LGHNA and CDR2 YNFKEQ. J lost 10 bases, V lost 0 bases, and 11 bases had no gene match. The CDR3 loop spans 16 amino acids. This CDR3 reads CASSQEAGTSLSEQFF. CDR3 bases: TGTGCCAGCAGCCAAGAAGCCGGGACTAGTCTCTCCGAGCAGTTCTTC.

This clonotype was recorded at least ten times. The J gene is TRBJ2-1, the V gene TRBV5-1, with 9 bases aligning to TRBD2. The CDR3 length is 14 residues. The trim removed 5 bases at V and 9 bases at J, leaving 9 bases unmatched. Germline CDR1 and CDR2: SGHRS and YFSETQ. CDR3 protein: CASRLAGGPGEQFF. The CDR3, as DNA: TGCGCCAGCAGACTGGCGGGAGGGCCCGGTGAGCAGTTCTTC.

In its sample, this clonotype was seen many times. The chain combines TRBV6-5 with TRBJ1-6; no reliable D call. Germline V gene lookup returns CDR1 MNHEY and CDR2 SVGAGI. CDR3 length: 15 amino acids. V was cut by 2 bases and J by 11 bases, with 16 bases left in between. CDR3 coding DNA: TGTGCCAGCAGTTACGCCTCACCCCGCGAGACACCCCTCCACTTT. This sequence encodes CASSYASPRETPLHF.

The J gene is TRBJ2-1, the V gene TRBV19, with D perhaps TRBD2 (6 bases). CDR1 and CDR2 from the germline V gene are LNHDA and SQIVND (reference sequence). This CDR3 is 11 amino acids long. Trimming shortened V by 8 bases and J by 13 bases, and 15 bases separated the two germline ends. The CDR3 spells CASYSRGRQFF. The CDR3 DNA follows: TGTGCCAGTTATTCGCGGGGTCGTCAGTTCTTC. Full variable domain (missing parts from reference TRBV19 and TRBJ2-1): DGGITQSPKYLFRKEGQNVTLSCEQNLNHDAMYWYRQDPGQGLRLIYYSQIVNDFQKGDIAEGYSVSREKKESFPLTVTSAQKNPTAFYLCASYSRGRQFFGPGTRLTVL.

The sample holds many counts of this clonotype. The chain carries TRBV20-1 and TRBJ2-5; D ambiguous. Trimming pared 5 bases from V and 4 bases from J, leaving 8 bases between. The germline V gene has CDR1 DFQATT and CDR2 SNEGSKA (reference sequence). The CDR3 loop spans 11 amino acids. The chain's CDR3 is CSAPNRETQYF. For the CDR3, the DNA is TGCAGTGCTCCAAATCGAGAGACCCAGTACTTC.

The table lists this clonotype with a few counts. The V call is TRBV29-1, the J call TRBJ2-2, with D possibly being TRBD2 (6 bases). CDR3 size: 13 residues. The V and J ends lost 7 bases and 1 base respectively, with 10 bases between them. The germline V gene encodes CDR1 SQVTM and CDR2 ANQGSEA. The CDR3 sequence: CSGRRGNTGELFF. The CDR3 nucleotides read TGCAGCGGTCGGAGGGGGAACACCGGGGAGCTGTTTTTT.

By sample share, this clonotype is medium-sized (0.01 to 0.1%). V gene TRBV5-1 combines with J gene TRBJ2-2; 8 nucleotides match TRBD1. CDR1 SGHRS and CDR2 YFSETQ come from the germline V gene. The V gene end was trimmed by 3 bases and the J gene end by 3 bases; junction bases not matched to a gene: 7. CDR3 length equals 16 residues. The CDR3: CASSSRTGPDTGELFF. CDR3 sequence (DNA): TGCGCCAGCAGCTCCCGGACAGGGCCCGACACCGGGGAGCTGTTTTTT.

This clonotype came up many times. This chain connects TRBV5-1 to TRBJ1-4; 8 nucleotides match TRBD1. Germline CDR1 SGHRS, CDR2 YFSETQ. J gave up 4 bases and V 8 bases, and 4 bases lay outside the gene matches. The CDR3 contains 13 residues. The CDR3 bases are TGCGCCAGTAGACAGGGGCTTAATGAAAAACTGTTTTTT. Translated: CASRQGLNEKLFF. Using reference TRBV5-1 and TRBJ1-4 for the parts outside the CDR3, the full variable domain is KAGVTQTPRYLIKTRGQQVTLSCSPISGHRSVSWYQQTPGQGLQFLFEYFSETQRNKGNFPGRFSGRQFSNSRSEMNVSTLELGDSALYLCASRQGLNEKLFFGSGTQLSVL.

In its sample, this clonotype was seen many times. The V gene is TRBV7-8, the J gene TRBJ2-5, with D possibly being TRBD1 (5 bases). This CDR3 spans 14 amino acids. The ends were cut back, 3 bases at V and 2 bases at J, with 10 bases in the middle. Per germline, CDR1 SGHVS and CDR2 FQNEAQ. CDR3 region: CASSLGDSQETQYF. The CDR3 DNA sequence: TGTGCCAGCAGCTTGGGCGACAGTCAAGAGACCCAGTACTTC.

This clonotype was picked up many times. This rearrangement joins TRBV20-1 to TRBJ2-5; D remains ambiguous. This CDR3 has 12 residues. With 6 bases removed from V and 1 base from J, the gap between germline ends came to 9 bases. Germline V gene sequence: CDR1 DFQATT, CDR2 SNEGSKA (reference sequence). For the CDR3, the DNA is TGCAGTGCGCCCCGAAGCCAAGAGACCCAGTACTTC. Amino acid sequence: CSAPRSQETQYF.

This clonotype was observed at least ten times. V gene TRBV7-9 combines with J gene TRBJ1-5; 11 bases align to TRBD1. The CDR3 is 15 residues long. Germline CDR1 SEHNR, CDR2 FQNEAQ (reference sequence). The V gene end was trimmed by 4 bases and the J gene end by 7 bases; junction bases not matched to a gene: 6. The CDR3 sequence: CASSSGTGGNQPQHF. For the CDR3, the DNA is TGTGCCAGCAGCTCCGGGACAGGGGGAAACCAGCCCCAGCATTTT.

This clonotype appeared a few times. The rearrangement uses TRBV30 and TRBJ2-1; 11 bases line up with TRBD2. The CDR3 sequence is 15 residues long. CDR1 and CDR2 from the germline V gene are GTSNPN and SVGIG (reference sequence). Trimming at V came to 1 base and at J to 6 bases, leaving 5 bases not matched to a gene. Written as DNA, the CDR3 is TGTGCCTGGAGTGGGGGTAGCGGGAGGGCCAATGAGCAGTTCTTC. Translation gives CAWSGGSGRANEQFF. Full variable domain (remainder filled in from reference TRBV30 and TRBJ2-1): SQTIHQWPATLVQPVGSPLSLECTVEGTSNPNLYWYRQAAGRGLQLLFYSVGIGQISSEVPQNLSASRPQDRQFILSSKKLLLSDSGFYLCAWSGGSGRANEQFFGPGTRLTVL.

This clonotype was recorded at least ten times. V usage is TRBV5-6 and J usage is TRBJ2-5, with 9 bases lining up with TRBD2. Trimming at V came to 5 bases and at J to 1 base, leaving 0 bases not matched to a gene. Looked up from germline, CDR1 is SGHDT and CDR2 is YYEEEE. The CDR3 has 13 residues. The CDR3 loop reads CASRLAGQETQYF. The CDR3 DNA is TGTGCCAGCAGACTAGCGGGCCAAGAGACCCAGTACTTC.

This clonotype was observed a handful of times. The CDR3 DNA reads TGCAGTGCTATGACAGTTGGGACTGAAGCTTTCTTT. It translates to CSAMTVGTEAFF. The chain carries TRBV20-1 and TRBJ1-1; maybe TRBD1 (5 bases). Germline CDR1 is DFQATT and CDR2 is SNEGSKA (reference sequence). CDR3 length: 12 amino acids. Deletions cut 4 bases from V and 5 bases from J, with 11 bases between.